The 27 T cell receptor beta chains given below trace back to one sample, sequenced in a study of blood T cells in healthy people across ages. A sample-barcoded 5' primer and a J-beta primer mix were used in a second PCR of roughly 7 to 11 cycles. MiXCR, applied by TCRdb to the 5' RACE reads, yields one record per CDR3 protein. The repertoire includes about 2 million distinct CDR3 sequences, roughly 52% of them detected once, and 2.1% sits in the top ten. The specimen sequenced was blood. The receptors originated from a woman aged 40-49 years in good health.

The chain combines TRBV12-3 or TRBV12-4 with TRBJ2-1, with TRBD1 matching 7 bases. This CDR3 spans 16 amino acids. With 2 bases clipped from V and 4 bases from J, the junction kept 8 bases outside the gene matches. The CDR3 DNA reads TGTGCCAGCAGTTTAAGACAGGGAAGTGTTTACAATGAGCAGTTCTTC. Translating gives CASSLRQGSVYNEQFF.

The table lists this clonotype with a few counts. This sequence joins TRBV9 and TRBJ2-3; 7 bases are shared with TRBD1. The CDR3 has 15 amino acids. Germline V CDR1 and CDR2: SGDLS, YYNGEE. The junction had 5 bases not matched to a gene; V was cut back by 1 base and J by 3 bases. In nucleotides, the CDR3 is TGTGCCAGCAGCGTACCGACAGGGTCGACAGATACGCAGTATTTT. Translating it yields CASSVPTGSTDTQYF.

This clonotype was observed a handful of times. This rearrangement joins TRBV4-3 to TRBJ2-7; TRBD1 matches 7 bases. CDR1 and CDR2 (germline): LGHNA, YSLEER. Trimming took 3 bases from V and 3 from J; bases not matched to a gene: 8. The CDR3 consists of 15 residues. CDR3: CASSQISTGVYEQYF. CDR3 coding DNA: TGCGCCAGCAGCCAGATATCCACAGGGGTCTACGAGCAGTACTTC.

The CDR3 coding sequence is TGCAGTGCTAGACCGGGACTAGCGGGGGATACGCAGTATTTT. Its protein is CSARPGLAGDTQYF. V and J are TRBV20-1 and TRBJ2-3; TRBD2 matches 13 bases. The germline gives CDR1 DFQATT, CDR2 SNEGSKA (reference sequence). CDR3 size: 14 residues. V dropped 2 bases and J dropped 6; count of bases not matched to a gene: 2.

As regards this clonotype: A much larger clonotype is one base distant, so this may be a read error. The CDR3 loop is CSVPPGGQETRYF. As DNA, the CDR3 is TGCAGCGTCCCGCCCGGGGGTCAGGAGACCCGGTACTTC. This chain connects TRBV29-1 to TRBJ2-7; D perhaps matches TRBD2 (6 bases). Trimming cost V 6 bases and J 12 bases, with 24 bases left between them. Per germline, CDR1 SQVTM and CDR2 ANQGSEA. The CDR3 loop spans 13 amino acids.

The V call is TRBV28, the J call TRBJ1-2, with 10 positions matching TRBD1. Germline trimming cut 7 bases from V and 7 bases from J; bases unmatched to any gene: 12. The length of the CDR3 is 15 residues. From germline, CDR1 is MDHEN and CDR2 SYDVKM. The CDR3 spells CASTLLGRTGGGYTF. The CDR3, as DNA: TGTGCCAGCACCCTTCTTGGCCGGACAGGGGGTGGCTACACCTTC.

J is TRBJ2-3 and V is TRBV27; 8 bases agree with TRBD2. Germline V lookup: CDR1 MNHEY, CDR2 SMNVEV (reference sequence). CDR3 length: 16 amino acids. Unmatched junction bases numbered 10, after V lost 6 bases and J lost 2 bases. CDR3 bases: TGTGCCAGCAGCCCTACAGCGGGGGCCCCCACAGATACGCAGTATTTT. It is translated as CASSPTAGAPTDTQYF.

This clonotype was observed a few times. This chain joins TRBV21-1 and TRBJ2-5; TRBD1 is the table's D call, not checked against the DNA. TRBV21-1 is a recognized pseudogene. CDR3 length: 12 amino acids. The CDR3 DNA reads TGTGCCAGCAGCAAGGGGACCTGGACCCAGTACTTC. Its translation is CASSKGTWTQYF.

In DNA, the CDR3 is TGCGCCAGCATGTCGGAGGCCCCTGGCGAGCAGTACTTC. This gives the protein CASMSEAPGEQYF. This chain links TRBV10-2 with TRBJ2-7; possible D gene TRBD2, 5 bases. This CDR3 has 13 amino acids. Germline V gene lookup returns CDR1 WSHSY and CDR2 SAAADI. V gave up 7 bases and J gave up 6 bases, with 16 bases separating them.

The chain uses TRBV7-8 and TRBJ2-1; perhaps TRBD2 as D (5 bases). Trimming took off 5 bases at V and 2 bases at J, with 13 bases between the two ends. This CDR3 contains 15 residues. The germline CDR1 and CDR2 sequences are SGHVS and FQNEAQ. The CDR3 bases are TGTGCCAGCAGCCCATACGGGGTCCCCTACAATGAGCAGTTCTTC. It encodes CASSPYGVPYNEQFF.

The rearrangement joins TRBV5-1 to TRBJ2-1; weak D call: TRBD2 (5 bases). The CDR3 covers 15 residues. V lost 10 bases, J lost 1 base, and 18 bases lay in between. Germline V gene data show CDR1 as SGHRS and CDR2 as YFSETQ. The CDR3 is CASTGNGVSYNEQFF. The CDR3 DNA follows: TGCGCCTCGACGGGGAACGGGGTTTCCTACAATGAGCAGTTCTTC.

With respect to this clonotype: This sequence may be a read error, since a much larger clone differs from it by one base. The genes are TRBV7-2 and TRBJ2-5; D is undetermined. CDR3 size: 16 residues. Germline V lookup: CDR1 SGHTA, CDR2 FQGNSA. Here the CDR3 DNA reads TGTGACAGCAGCTTACGCGGATTGTTGGATCAAGAGACCCAGTACTTC. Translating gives CDSSLRGLLDQETQYF.

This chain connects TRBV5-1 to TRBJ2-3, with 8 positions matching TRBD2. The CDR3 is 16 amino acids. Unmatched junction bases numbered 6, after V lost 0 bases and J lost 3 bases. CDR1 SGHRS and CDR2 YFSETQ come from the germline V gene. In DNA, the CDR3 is TGCGCCAGCAGCTTGGACCCGGGGGGGACTACAGATACGCAGTATTTT. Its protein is CASSLDPGGTTDTQYF.

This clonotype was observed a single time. CDR3 sequence reads: CASSLVGTGSQSNQPQHF. CDR3 nucleotide sequence: TGTGCCAGCAGCTTAGTGGGGACAGGGTCTCAATCCAATCAGCCCCAGCATTTT. The chain joins TRBV7-2 to TRBJ1-5; 9 positions match TRBD1. The CDR3 runs 18 residues. J was trimmed by 3 bases and V by 1 base; bases with no gene match: 10. CDR1 is SGHTA and CDR2 is FQGNSA in the germline V gene. Full variable domain (outside the CDR3, taken from reference TRBV7-2 and TRBJ1-5): GAGVSQSPSNKVTEKGKDVELRCDPISGHTALYWYRQSLGQGLEFLIYFQGNSAPDKSGLPSDRFSAERTGGSVSTLTIQRTQQEDSAVYLCASSLVGTGSQSNQPQHFGDGTRLSIL.

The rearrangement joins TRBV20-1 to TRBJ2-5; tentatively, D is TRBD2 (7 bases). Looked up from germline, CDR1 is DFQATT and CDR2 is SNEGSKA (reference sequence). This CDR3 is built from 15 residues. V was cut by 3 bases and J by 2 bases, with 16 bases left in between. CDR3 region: CSARGGGGHQETQYF. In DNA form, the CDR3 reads TGCAGTGCTAGGGGTGGCGGGGGACATCAAGAGACCCAGTACTTC.

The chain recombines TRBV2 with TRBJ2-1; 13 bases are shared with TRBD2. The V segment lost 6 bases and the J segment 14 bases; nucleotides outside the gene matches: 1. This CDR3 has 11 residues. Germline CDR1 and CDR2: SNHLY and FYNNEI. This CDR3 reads CASRGLAGKFF. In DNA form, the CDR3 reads TGTGCCAGCAGGGGACTAGCGGGGAAGTTCTTC. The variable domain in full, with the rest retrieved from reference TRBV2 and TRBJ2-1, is EPEVTQTPSHQVTQMGQEVILRCVPISNHLYFYWYRQILGQKVEFLVSFYNNEISEKSEIFDDQFSVERPDGSNFTLKIRSTKLEDSAMYFCASRGLAGKFFGPGTRLTVL.

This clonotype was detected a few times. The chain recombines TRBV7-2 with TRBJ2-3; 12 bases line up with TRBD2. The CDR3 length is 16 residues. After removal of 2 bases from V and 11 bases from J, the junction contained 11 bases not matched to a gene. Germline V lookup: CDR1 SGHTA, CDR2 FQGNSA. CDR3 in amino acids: CASSLTNSGLAGLQYF. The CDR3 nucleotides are TGTGCCAGCAGCTTAACTAATTCAGGACTAGCGGGGTTGCAGTATTTT. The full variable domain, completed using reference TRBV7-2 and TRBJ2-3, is GAGVSQSPSNKVTEKGKDVELRCDPISGHTALYWYRQSLGQGLEFLIYFQGNSAPDKSGLPSDRFSAERTGGSVSTLTIQRTQQEDSAVYLCASSLTNSGLAGLQYFGPGTRLTVL.

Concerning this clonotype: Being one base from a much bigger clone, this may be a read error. CDR3 loop: CASSNYRPADTQYF. DNA for the CDR3: TGTGCCAGCAGCAACTACCGACCCGCAGATACGCAGTATTTT. The chain recombines TRBV7-2 with TRBJ2-3; D unresolved. The V gene's germline CDR1 is SGHTA and CDR2 FQGNSA. V lost 5 bases and J lost 4, with 13 bases in between. The CDR3 consists of 14 residues.

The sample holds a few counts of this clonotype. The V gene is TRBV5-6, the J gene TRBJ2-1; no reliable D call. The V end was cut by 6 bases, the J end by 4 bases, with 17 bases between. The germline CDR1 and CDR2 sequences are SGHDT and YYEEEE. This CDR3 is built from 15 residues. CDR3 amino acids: CASKEAPPLYNEQFF. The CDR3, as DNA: TGTGCCAGCAAAGAGGCCCCCCCATTATACAATGAGCAGTTCTTC.

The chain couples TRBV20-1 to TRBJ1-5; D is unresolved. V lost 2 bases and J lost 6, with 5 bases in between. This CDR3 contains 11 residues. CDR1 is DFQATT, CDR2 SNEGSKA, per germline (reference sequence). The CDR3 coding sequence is TGCAGTGCTAGAATGGGTCAGCCCCAGCATTTT. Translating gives CSARMGQPQHF.

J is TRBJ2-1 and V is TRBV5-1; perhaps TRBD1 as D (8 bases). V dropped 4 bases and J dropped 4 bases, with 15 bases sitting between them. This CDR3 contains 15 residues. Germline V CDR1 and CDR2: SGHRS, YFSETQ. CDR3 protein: CASSTHRGGYNEQFF. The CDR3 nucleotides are TGCGCCAGCAGCACCCACAGGGGGGGTTACAATGAGCAGTTCTTC.

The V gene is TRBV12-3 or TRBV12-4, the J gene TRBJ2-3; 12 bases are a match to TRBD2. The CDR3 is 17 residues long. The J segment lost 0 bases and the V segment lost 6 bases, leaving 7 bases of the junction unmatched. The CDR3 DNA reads TGTGCCAGCAGCACGTCCGGGACTAGCGGGAGCACAGATACGCAGTATTTT. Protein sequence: CASSTSGTSGSTDTQYF.

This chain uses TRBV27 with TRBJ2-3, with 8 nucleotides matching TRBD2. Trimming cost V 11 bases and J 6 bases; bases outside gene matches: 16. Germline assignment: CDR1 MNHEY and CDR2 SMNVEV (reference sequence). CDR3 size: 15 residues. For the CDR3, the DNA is TGTGCCTCCTGGGGGCGTACGGGGGGGCGCGATACGCAGTATTTT. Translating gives CASWGRTGGRDTQYF.

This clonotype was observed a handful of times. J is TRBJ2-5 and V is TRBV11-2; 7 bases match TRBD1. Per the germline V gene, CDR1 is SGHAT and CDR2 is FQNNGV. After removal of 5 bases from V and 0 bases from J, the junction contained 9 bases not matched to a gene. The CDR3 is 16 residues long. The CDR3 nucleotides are TGTGCCAGCAGCACAGGAACGGGACAGTACCAAGAGACCCAGTACTTC. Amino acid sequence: CASSTGTGQYQETQYF. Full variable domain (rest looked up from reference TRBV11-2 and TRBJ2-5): EAGVAQSPRYKIIEKRQSVAFWCNPISGHATLYWYQQILGQGPKLLIQFQNNGVVDDSQLPKDRFSAERLKGVDSTLKIQPAKLEDSAVYLCASSTGTGQYQETQYFGPGTRLLVL.

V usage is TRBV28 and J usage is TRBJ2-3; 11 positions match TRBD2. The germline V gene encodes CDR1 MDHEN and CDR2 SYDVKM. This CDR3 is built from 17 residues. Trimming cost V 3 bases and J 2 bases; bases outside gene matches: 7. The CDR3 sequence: CASSFGLAGGPTDTQYF. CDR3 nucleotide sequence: TGTGCCAGCAGTTTCGGGCTAGCGGGGGGACCCACAGATACGCAGTATTTT.

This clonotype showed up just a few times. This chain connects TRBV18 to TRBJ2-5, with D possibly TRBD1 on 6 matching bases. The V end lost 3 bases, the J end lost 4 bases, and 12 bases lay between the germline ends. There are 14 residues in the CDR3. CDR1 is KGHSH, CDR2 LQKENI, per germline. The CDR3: CASSPTGIGETQYF. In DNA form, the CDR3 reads TGTGCCAGCTCACCTACAGGGATTGGAGAGACCCAGTACTTC.

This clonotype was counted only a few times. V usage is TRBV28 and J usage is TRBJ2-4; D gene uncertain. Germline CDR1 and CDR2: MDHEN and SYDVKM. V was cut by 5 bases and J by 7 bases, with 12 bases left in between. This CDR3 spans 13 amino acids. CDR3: CASSAFPSNIQYF. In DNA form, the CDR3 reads TGTGCCAGCAGTGCATTCCCATCTAACATTCAGTACTTC. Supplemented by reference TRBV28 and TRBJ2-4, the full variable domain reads DVKVTQSSRYLVKRTGEKVFLECVQDMDHENMFWYRQDPGLGLRLIYFSYDVKMKEKGDIPEGYSVSREKKERFSLILESASTNQTSMYLCASSAFPSNIQYFGAGTRLSVL.